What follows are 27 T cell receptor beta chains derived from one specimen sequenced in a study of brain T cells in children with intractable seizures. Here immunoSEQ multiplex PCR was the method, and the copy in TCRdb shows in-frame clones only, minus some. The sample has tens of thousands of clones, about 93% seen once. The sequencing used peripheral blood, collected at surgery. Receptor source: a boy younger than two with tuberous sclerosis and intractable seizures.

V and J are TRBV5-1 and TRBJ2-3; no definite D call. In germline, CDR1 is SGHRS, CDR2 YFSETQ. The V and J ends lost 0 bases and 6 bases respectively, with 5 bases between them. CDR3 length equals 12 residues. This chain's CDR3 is CASSLASDTQYF. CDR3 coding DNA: TGCGCCAGCAGCTTGGCTTCGGATACGCAGTATTTT.

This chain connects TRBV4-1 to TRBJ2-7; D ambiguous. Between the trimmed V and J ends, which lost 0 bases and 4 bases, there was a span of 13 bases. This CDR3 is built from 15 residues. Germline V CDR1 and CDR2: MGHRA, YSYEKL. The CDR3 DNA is TGCGCCAGCAGCCAAGATAGCATCGGCGGATACGAGCAGTACTTC. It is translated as CASSQDSIGGYEQYF.

The CDR3 region is CASRVSGKLPNEQFF. The CDR3 DNA sequence: TGTGCCAGCAGGGTGAGCGGGAAGCTCCCCAATGAGCAGTTCTTC. The chain has TRBV5-4 and TRBJ2-1, with TRBD2 matching over 7 bases. This CDR3 has 15 residues. From germline, CDR1 is SGHNT and CDR2 YYREEE (reference sequence). With V trimmed by 5 bases and J by 6 bases, 11 bases remained unmatched.

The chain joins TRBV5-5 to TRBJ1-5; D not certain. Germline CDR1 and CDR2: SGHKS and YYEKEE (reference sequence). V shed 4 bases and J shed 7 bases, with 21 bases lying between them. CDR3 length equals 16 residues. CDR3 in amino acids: CASSPDTRAIRQPQHF. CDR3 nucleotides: TGTGCCAGCAGCCCCGACACGAGGGCAATAAGGCAGCCCCAGCATTTT.

The DNA for the CDR3 is TGTGCCACCAGTGATTTGCGGACAGGCAACACCGGGGAGCTGTTTTTT. Its protein product is CATSDLRTGNTGELFF. The rearrangement joins TRBV24-1 to TRBJ2-2, with 7 bases that match TRBD1. The trim removed 0 bases at V and 2 bases at J, leaving 2 bases unmatched. Germline lookup yields CDR1 KGHDR and CDR2 SFDVKD. The CDR3 contains 16 residues.

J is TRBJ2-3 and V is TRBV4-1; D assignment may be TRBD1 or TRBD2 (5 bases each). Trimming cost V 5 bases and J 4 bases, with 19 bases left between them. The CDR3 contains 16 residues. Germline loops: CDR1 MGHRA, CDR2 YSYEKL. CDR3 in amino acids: CASSAGGDHWADTQYF. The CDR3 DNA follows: TGCGCCAGCAGCGCAGGTGGGGACCACTGGGCAGATACGCAGTATTTT.

CDR3 DNA sequence: TGCAGTGTGTGGCAGGGGAACATTCAGTACTTC. Its protein is CSVWQGNIQYF. The chain couples TRBV20-1 to TRBJ2-4; maybe TRBD1 (6 bases). CDR1 is DFQATT, CDR2 SNEGSKA, per germline (reference sequence). Between the trimmed V and J ends, which lost 7 bases and 7 bases, there was a span of 11 bases. CDR3 length: 11 residues.

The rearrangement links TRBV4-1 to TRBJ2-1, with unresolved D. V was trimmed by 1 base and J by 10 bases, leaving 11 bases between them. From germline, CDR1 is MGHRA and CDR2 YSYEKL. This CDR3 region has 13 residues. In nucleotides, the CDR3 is TGCGCCAGCAGCCAAGCCGGCAGACCCGAGCAGTTCTTC. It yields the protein CASSQAGRPEQFF.

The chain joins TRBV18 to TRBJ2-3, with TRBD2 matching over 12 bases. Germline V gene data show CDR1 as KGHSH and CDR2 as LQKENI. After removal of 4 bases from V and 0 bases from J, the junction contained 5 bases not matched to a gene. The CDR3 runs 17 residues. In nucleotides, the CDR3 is TGTGCCAGCTCACAGCCGGGACTAGCGGGTAGCACAGATACGCAGTATTTT. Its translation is CASSQPGLAGSTDTQYF.

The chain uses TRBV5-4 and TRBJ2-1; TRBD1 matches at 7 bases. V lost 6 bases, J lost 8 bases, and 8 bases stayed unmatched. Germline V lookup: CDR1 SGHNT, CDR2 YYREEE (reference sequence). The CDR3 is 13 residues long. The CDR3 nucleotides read TGTGCCAGCATCCTGGACAGGACTGATGAGCAGTTCTTC. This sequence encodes CASILDRTDEQFF.

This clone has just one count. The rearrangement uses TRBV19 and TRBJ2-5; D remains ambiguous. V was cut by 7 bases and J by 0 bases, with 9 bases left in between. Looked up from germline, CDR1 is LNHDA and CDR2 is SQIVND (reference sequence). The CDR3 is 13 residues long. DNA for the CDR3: TGTGCCAGTACGAAAGAGAACCAAGAGACCCAGTACTTC. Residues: CASTKENQETQYF.

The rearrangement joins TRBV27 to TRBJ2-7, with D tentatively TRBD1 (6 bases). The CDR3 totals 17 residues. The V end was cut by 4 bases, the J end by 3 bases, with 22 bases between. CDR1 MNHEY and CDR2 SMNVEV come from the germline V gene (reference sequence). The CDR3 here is CASSSHAAHRVDYEQYF. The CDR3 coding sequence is TGTGCCAGCAGTTCCCACGCCGCTCACAGGGTGGACTACGAGCAGTACTTC.

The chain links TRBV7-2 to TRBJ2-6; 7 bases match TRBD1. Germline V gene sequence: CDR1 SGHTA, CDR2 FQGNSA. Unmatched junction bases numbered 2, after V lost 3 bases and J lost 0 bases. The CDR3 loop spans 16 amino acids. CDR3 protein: CASSLDRYSGANVLTF. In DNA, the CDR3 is TGTGCCAGCAGCTTGGACAGGTACTCTGGGGCCAACGTCCTGACTTTC.

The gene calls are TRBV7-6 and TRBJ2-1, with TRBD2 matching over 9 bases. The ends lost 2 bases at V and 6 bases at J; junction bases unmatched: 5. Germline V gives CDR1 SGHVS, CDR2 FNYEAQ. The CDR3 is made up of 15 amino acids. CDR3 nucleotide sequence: TGTGCCAGCAGCTTAATCAGCGGGGGGCCCAATGAGCAGTTCTTC. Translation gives CASSLISGGPNEQFF.

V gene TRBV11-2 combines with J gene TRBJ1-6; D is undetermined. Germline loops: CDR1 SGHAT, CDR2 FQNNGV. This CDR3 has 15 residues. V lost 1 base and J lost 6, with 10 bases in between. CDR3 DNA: TGTGCCAGCAGCTTAGTTGGCAGCACTAATTCACCCCTCCACTTT. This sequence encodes CASSLVGSTNSPLHF.

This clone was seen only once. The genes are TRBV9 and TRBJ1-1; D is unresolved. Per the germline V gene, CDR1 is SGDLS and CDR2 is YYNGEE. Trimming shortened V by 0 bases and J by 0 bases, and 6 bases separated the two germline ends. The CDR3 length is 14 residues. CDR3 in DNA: TGTGCCAGCAGCGTAGGGGCAATGAACACTGAAGCTTTCTTT. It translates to CASSVGAMNTEAFF. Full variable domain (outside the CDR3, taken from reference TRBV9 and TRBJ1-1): DSGVTQTPKHLITATGQRVTLRCSPRSGDLSVYWYQQSLDQGLQFLIQYYNGEERAKGNILERFSAQQFPDLHSELNLSSLELGDSALYFCASSVGAMNTEAFFGQGTRLTVV.

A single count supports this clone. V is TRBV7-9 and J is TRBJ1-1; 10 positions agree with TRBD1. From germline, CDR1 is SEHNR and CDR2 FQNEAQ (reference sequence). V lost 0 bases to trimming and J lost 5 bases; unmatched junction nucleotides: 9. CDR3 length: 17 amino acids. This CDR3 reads CASSLAPGQGRSTEAFF. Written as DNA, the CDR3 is TGTGCCAGCAGCTTAGCTCCGGGACAGGGGAGGTCAACTGAAGCTTTCTTT.

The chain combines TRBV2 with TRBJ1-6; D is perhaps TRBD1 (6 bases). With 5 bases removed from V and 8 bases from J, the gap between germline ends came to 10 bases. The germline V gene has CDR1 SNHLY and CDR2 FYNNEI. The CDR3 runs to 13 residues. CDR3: CASSKNRDSPLHF. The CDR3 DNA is TGTGCCAGCAGTAAAAACAGGGATTCACCCCTCCACTTT.

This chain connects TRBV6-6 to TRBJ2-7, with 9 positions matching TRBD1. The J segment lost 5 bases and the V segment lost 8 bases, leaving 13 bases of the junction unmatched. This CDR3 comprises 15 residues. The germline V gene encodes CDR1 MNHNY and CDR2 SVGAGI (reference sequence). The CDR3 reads CASPPMGQGVHEQYF. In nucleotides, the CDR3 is TGTGCCAGCCCCCCCATGGGACAGGGTGTCCACGAGCAGTACTTC.

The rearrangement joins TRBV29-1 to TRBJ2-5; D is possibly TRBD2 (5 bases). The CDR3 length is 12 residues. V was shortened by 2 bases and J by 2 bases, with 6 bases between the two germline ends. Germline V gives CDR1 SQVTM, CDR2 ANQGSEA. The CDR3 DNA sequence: TGCAGCGTTGAACCGGGACAAGAGACCCAGTACTTC. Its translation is CSVEPGQETQYF.

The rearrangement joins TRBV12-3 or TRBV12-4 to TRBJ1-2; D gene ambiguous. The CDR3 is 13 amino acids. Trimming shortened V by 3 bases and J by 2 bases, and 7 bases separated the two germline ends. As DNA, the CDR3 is TGTGCCAGCAGTTTTCAAGAGAACTATGGCTACACCTTC. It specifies CASSFQENYGYTF.

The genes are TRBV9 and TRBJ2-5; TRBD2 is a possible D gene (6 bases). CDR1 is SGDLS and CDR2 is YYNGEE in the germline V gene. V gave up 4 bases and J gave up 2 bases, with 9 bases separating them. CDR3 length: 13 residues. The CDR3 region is CASSQAGQETQYF. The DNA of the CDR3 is TGTGCCAGCAGCCAGGCGGGGCAAGAGACCCAGTACTTC.

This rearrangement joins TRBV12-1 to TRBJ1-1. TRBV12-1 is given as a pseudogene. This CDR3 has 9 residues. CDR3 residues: CATWTEAFF. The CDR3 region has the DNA TGTGCCACCTGGACTGAAGCTTTCTTT.

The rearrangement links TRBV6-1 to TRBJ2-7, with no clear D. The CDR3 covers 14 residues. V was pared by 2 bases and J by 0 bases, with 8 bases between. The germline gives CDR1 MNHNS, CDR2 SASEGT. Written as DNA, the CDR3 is TGTGCCAGCAGTGAATCGCACAGCTCCTACGAGCAGTACTTC. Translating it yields CASSESHSSYEQYF.

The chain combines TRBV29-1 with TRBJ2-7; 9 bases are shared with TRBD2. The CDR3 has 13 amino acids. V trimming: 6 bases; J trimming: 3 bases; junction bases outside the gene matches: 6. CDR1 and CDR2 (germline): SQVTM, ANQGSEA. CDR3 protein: CSVGSSGNYEQYF. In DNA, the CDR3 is TGCAGCGTAGGTTCTAGCGGGAACTACGAGCAGTACTTC.

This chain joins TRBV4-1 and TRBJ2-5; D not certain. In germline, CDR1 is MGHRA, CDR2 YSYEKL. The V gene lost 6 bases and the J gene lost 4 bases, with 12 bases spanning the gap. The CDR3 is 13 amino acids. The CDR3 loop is CASRPLGSETQYF. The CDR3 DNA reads TGCGCCAGCAGACCTCTTGGTTCAGAGACCCAGTACTTC.

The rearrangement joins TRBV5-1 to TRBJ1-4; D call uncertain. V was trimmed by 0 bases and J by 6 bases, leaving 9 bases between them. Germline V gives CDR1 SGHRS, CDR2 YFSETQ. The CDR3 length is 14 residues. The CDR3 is CASSLDSSDEKLFF. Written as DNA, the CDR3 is TGCGCCAGCAGCTTGGACTCCTCTGATGAAAAACTGTTTTTT.